This T cell receptor (beta chain) was retrieved from a study of shared clonotypes between healthy human individuals. Profiled with immunoSEQ multiplex PCR; TCRdb holds only in-frame clones, not every one. This table has some 1,100,000 clones, around 78% appearing once. CDR1 and CDR2 from the germline V gene are GTSNPN and SVGIG (reference sequence). Trimming left V 0 bases short and J 5 bases short, with 1 base between. This CDR3 spans 11 amino acids. In regard to this clone: Additional DNA sequences in this sample encode the identical CDR3.

This rearrangement joins TRBV30 to TRBJ2-2; D is uncertain. Specimen: memory CD4+ T cells from PBMCs. Subset in this sample: CD45RA-negative fraction. The TCR comes from a man aged 18 to 30 in good health. Some clones in this sample may be carry-over from other donors' samples. For the CDR3, the DNA is TGTGCCTGGAGTGTAACCGGGGAGCTGTTTTTT. Its protein is CAWSVTGELFF.